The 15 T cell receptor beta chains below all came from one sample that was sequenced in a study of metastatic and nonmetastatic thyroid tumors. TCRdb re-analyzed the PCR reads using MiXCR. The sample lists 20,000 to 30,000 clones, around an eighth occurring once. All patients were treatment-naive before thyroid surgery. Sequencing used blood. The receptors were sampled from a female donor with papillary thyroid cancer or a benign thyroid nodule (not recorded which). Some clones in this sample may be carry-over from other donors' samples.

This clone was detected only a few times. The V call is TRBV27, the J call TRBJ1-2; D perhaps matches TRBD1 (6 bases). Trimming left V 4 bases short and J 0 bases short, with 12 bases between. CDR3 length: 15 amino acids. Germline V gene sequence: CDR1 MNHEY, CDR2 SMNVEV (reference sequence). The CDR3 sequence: CASSSTPGANYGYTF. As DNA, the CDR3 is TGTGCCAGCAGTTCGACCCCAGGGGCTAACTATGGCTACACCTTC.

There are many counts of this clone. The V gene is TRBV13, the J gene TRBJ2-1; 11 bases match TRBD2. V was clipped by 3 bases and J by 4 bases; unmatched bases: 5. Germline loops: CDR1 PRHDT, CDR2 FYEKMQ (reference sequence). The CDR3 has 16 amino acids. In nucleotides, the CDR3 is TGTGCCAGCAGCTTGGGACTAGCGGAGATATACAATGAGCAGTTCTTC. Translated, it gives CASSLGLAEIYNEQFF.

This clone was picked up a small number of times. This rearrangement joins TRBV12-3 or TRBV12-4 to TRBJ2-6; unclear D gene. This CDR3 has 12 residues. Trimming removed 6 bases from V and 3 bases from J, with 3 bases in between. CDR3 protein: CASRGGANVLTF. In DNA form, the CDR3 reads TGTGCCAGCAGAGGTGGGGCCAACGTCCTGACTTTC.

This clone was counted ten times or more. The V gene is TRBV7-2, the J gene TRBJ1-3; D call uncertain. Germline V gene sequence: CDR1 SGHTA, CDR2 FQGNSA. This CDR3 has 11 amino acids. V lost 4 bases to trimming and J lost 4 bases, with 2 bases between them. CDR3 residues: CASSSGNTIYF. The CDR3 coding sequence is TGTGCCAGCAGCTCAGGAAACACCATATATTTT.

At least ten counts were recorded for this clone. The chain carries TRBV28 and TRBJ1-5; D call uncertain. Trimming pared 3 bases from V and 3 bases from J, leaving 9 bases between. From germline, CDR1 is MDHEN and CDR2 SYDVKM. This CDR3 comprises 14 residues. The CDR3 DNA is TGTGCCAGCAGTTTCAACACCAACAATCAGCCCCAGCATTTT. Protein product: CASSFNTNNQPQHF.

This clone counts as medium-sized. CDR3 nucleotides: TGTGCCAGCAGTCATACAGGGCTGGTAAGCCAGCCCCAGCATTTT. It yields the protein CASSHTGLVSQPQHF. V is TRBV6-1 and J is TRBJ1-5; weak D call: TRBD1 (6 bases). Germline CDR1 is MNHNS and CDR2 is SASEGT. Trimming stripped 5 bases from V and 7 bases from J, with 18 bases between. The CDR3 has 15 amino acids.

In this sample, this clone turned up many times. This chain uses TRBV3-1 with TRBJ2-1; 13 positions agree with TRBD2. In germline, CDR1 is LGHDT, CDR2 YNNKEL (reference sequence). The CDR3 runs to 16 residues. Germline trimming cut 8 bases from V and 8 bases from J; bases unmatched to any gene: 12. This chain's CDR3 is CASGSPWTSGRYEQFF. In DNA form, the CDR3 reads TGTGCCAGCGGAAGCCCTTGGACTAGCGGGAGATATGAGCAGTTCTTC.

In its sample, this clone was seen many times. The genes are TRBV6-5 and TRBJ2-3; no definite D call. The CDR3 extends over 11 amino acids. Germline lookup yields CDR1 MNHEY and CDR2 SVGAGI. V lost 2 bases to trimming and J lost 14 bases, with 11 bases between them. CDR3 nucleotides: TGTGCCAGCAGTTACATGGGTTTTCGGTATTTT. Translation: CASSYMGFRYF.

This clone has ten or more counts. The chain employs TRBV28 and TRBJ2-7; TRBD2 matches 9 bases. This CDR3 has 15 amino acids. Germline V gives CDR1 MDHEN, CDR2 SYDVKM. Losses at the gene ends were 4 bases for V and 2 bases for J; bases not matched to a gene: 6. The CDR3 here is CASSYSGSAAYEQYF. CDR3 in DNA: TGTGCCAGCAGTTATAGCGGGAGTGCGGCCTACGAGCAGTACTTC.

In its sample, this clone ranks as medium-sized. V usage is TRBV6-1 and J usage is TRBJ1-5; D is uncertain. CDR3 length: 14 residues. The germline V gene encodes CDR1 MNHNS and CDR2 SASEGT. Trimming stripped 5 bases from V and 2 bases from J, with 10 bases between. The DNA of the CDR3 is TGTGCCAGCAGTCGTCATGCGGGCAATCAGCCCCAGCATTTT. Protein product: CASSRHAGNQPQHF.

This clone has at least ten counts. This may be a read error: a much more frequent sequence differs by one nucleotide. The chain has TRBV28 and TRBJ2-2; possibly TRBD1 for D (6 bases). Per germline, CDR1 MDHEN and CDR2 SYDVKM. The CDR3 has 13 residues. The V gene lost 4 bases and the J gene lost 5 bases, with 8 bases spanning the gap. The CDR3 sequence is CASSSRGTGELFF. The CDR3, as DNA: TGTGCCAGCAGTTCCAGGGGAACCGGGGAGCTGTTTTTT.

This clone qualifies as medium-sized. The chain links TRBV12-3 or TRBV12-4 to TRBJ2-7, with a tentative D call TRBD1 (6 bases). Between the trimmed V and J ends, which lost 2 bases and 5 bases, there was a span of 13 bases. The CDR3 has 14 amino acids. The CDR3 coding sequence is TGTGCCAGCAGTTTACAGGGGTCAAGAAACGAGCAGTACTTC. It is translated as CASSLQGSRNEQYF.

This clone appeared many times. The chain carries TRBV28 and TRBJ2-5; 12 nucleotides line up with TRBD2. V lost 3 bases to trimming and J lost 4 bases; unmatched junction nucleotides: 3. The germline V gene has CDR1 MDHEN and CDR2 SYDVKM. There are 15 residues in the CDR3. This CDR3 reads CASSLASGRGETQYF. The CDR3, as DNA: TGTGCCAGCAGTTTGGCTAGCGGGAGGGGAGAGACCCAGTACTTC.

This CDR3 is CASSPGQNYEQYF. The CDR3 nucleotides read TGTGCCAGCAGCCCCGGACAGAACTACGAGCAGTACTTC. The chain carries TRBV3-1 and TRBJ2-7, with D maybe TRBD1 (6 bases). Trimming removed 4 bases at V and 3 bases at J, with 10 bases between. The CDR3 totals 13 residues. Germline values: CDR1 LGHDT, CDR2 YNNKEL (reference sequence).

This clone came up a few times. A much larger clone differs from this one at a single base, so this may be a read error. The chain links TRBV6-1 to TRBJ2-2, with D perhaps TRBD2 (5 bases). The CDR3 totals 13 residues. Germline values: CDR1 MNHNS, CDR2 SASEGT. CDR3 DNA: TGTGTCGGCAGTGAATCCGGGGCCGGGGAGCTGTTTTTT. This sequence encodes CVGSESGAGELFF.